The TCR beta chain described here comes from a study of post-analysis software for immune sequencing data. Study results and caveats: With TRBV5-6, TRBV5-1 and TRBV20-1 included, about five TRBV segments were more frequent in patients than in controls.

This clonotype was found a few times. Its antigen remains unknown. From germline, CDR1 is DFQATT and CDR2 SNEGSKA (reference sequence). The CDR3 loop spans 15 amino acids. J gave up 5 bases and V 2 bases, and 7 bases lay outside the gene matches. Included in the TCR beta cDNA libraries were unique molecular identifiers. MiXCR, run by TCRdb on the PCR reads, gives a single entry per CDR3 protein. The sample shows approximately 400,000 distinct CDR3 sequences, less than 35% of them seen only once. Sequencing was carried out using blood. This sequence originates from a girl aged 5-17 years with multiple sclerosis. The chain carries TRBV20-1 and TRBJ2-1, with TRBD2 matching over 9 bases. CDR3 coding DNA: TGCAGTGCTAGATTGGCCCTAGCGGGGAACAATGAGCAGTTCTTC. Translated: CSARLALAGNNEQFF.